This T cell receptor (beta chain) was obtained from a study of T cell changes during pregnancy in multiple sclerosis. The CDR3 has 12 residues. Germline V gene lookup returns CDR1 ENHRY and CDR2 SYGVKD. V was pared by 10 bases and J by 4 bases, with 3 bases of the junction left unmatched. The protocol was immunoSEQ multiplex PCR, while the TCRdb copy is restricted to in-frame clones and leaves out a portion. The table records tens of thousands of clones, 75% to 95% of them present only once. The TCR was taken from a female donor in good health, enrolled as a control in a pregnancy study. V usage is TRBV10-3 and J usage is TRBJ2-5, with 10 bases that match TRBD1. The material sequenced was peripheral blood, taken after pregnancy. CDR3 DNA: TGTGCCACACGGACAGGGGGAGAGACCCAGTACTTC. Translated, it gives CATRTGGETQYF.